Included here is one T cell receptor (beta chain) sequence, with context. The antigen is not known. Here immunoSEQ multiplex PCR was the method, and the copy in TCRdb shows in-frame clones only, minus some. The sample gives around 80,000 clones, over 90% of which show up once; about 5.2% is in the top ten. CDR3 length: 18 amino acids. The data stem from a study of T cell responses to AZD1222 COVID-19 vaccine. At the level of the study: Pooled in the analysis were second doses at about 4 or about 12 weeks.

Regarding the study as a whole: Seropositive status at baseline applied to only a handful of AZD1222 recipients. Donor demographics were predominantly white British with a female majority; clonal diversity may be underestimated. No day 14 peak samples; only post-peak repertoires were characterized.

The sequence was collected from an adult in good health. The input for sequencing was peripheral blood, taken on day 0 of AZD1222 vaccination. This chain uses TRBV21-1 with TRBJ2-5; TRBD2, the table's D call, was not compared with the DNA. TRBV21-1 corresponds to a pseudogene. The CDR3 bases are TGTGCCAGCAGCAAAGTAGTTCGGGGTCCTCGTAACCAAGAGACCCAGTACTTC. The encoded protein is CASSKVVRGPRNQETQYF.